The entry that follows covers one T cell receptor (beta chain) sequence. Antigen unknown. These data come from a study of CD8+ T cells in alopecia areata. Study as a whole: Among treated patients, severity was scored by affected scalp area percentage. Study observations and caveats: The study also sequences resident alphabeta T cells of normal skin in scalp samples.

Sequencing templates came from extracted RNA that was reverse transcribed into cDNA. Profiling relied on immunoSEQ multiplex PCR, and the TCRdb table lists in-frame clones only, not all of them. The table records fewer than 200,000 clones, around three fifths of them present only once. CDR1 and CDR2 (germline): GTSNPN, SVGIG (reference sequence). The CDR3 length is 13 residues. With 4 bases removed from V and 6 bases from J, the gap between germline ends came to 12 bases. Treatment defined: oral pan-JAK inhibitor, 5-10 mg twice daily. Lesional scalp tissue (obtained by punch biopsy) and peripheral blood were collected from alopecia areata patients.

The chain links TRBV30 to TRBJ2-2, with D uncertain. The sequencing here drew on CD4+ T cells sorted from blood, taken at week 24, from a patient treated with tofacitinib. The clonotype originates from a human donor with alopecia areata. Here the CDR3 DNA reads TGTGCCTGGAATCGTCTTAATTCCGGGGAGCTGTTTTTT. It specifies CAWNRLNSGELFF.